This TCR beta chain comes out of a study of cytomegalovirus exposure and HLA in healthy donors. This CDR3 has 15 residues. Germline loops: CDR1 MNHNS, CDR2 SASEGT. With 9 bases clipped from V and 4 bases from J, the junction kept 10 bases outside the gene matches. Clones were sequenced by immunoSEQ multiplex PCR, and TCRdb holds only the in-frame ones, with some missing. The sample has roughly 120,000 clones; about 84% are singletons. The TCR was taken from a woman in her twenties or thirties in good health and CMV-seronegative. V gene TRBV6-1 combines with J gene TRBJ2-1, with 9 positions matching TRBD1. What was sequenced was PBMCs. This CDR3 reads CARGTQGAPYNEQFF. For the CDR3, the DNA is TGTGCCAGGGGAACACAGGGGGCTCCTTACAATGAGCAGTTCTTC.